Listed below are T cell receptor beta chains from one sample, sequenced in a study of T cell repertoires in cytomegalovirus infection. Each CDR3 protein is one row after TCRdb ran MiXCR on the reads. Of around 450,000 distinct CDR3 sequences listed, around 10% are singletons. Specimen: PBMCs. The receptors were sampled from a human donor in good health (CMV status not recorded). Some clones in this sample may be carry-over from other donors' samples. The CDR3 runs from the conserved cysteine through the conserved F or W. The order of the fields is J gene, V gene, CDR3 length, D gene, clone size, CDR3 DNA, CDR3 protein. A D gene is named only where the DNA matches it firmly. Clone size is given for some rows only: seen once, a few or many times, or a class if the clone is expanded.

j_call: TRBJ1-5; v_call: TRBV6-2/TRBV6-3; cdr3_length: 21; d_call: .; clone_size: many; cdr3_nt: TGTGCCAGCAGTTACCGCCCGTGGAGTGAGGAGCGGGATATCTCCAATCAGCCCCAGCATTTT; cdr3_aa: CASSYRPWSEERDISNQPQHF
j_call: TRBJ1-2; v_call: TRBV7-9; cdr3_length: 14; d_call: .; clone_size: few; cdr3_nt: TGTGCCAGCAGCCCTACAGGCTCGGGCTATGGCTACACCTTC; cdr3_aa: CASSPTGSGYGYTF
j_call: TRBJ2-2; v_call: TRBV6-6; cdr3_length: 17; d_call: TRBD2; clone_size: many; cdr3_nt: TGTGCCAGCAGTTACCATCCGGGAGGGAGACACACCGGGGAGCTGTTTTTT; cdr3_aa: CASSYHPGGRHTGELFF
j_call: TRBJ1-1; v_call: TRBV29-1; cdr3_length: 20; d_call: .; clone_size: .; cdr3_nt: TGCAGCGTTGAATATTCCATTCGGCAGGCTAGATATGAATGGAACACTGAAGCTTTCTTT; cdr3_aa: CSVEYSIRQARYEWNTEAFF
j_call: TRBJ1-1; v_call: TRBV6-1; cdr3_length: 13; d_call: .; clone_size: many; cdr3_nt: TGTGCCAGCAGTGAAGAGGGCAACACTGAAGCTTTCTTT; cdr3_aa: CASSEEGNTEAFF
j_call: TRBJ1-4; v_call: TRBV5-5; cdr3_length: 14; d_call: .; clone_size: few; cdr3_nt: TGTGCCAGCAGCTGGGCCTCAACTAATGAAAAACTGTTTTTT; cdr3_aa: CASSWASTNEKLFF
j_call: TRBJ2-7; v_call: TRBV27; cdr3_length: 14; d_call: TRBD2; clone_size: many; cdr3_nt: TGTGCCAGCAGCTGGACTAGCGGAGAATACGAGCAGTACTTC; cdr3_aa: CASSWTSGEYEQYF
j_call: TRBJ1-1; v_call: TRBV20-1; cdr3_length: 13; d_call: .; clone_size: .; cdr3_nt: TGCAGTGCTAGACCCGGACACAACACTGAAGCTTTCTTT; cdr3_aa: CSARPGHNTEAFF
j_call: TRBJ1-5; v_call: TRBV2; cdr3_length: 15; d_call: TRBD1; clone_size: many; cdr3_nt: TGTGCCAGCAGTCCGGGACAGGGCTTGCAGCAGCCCCAGCATTTT; cdr3_aa: CASSPGQGLQQPQHF
j_call: TRBJ1-2; v_call: TRBV18; cdr3_length: 12; d_call: .; clone_size: few; cdr3_nt: TGTGCCAGCTCTTACGAAGTTTTTGGCTACACCTTC; cdr3_aa: CASSYEVFGYTF
j_call: TRBJ1-5; v_call: TRBV6-5; cdr3_length: 12; d_call: TRBD1; clone_size: .; cdr3_nt: TGTGCCAGGACAGGGTTGTATCAGCCCCAGCATTTT; cdr3_aa: CARTGLYQPQHF
j_call: TRBJ1-3; v_call: TRBV5-1; cdr3_length: 15; d_call: .; clone_size: .; cdr3_nt: TGCGCCAGCAGCCCGGATCCAGACTCTGGAAACACCATATATTTT; cdr3_aa: CASSPDPDSGNTIYF
j_call: TRBJ2-7; v_call: TRBV28; cdr3_length: 12; d_call: .; clone_size: many; cdr3_nt: TGTGCCAGTGGTGGGGGGGCGTACGAGCAGTACTTC; cdr3_aa: CASGGGAYEQYF
j_call: TRBJ1-6; v_call: TRBV12-3/TRBV12-4; cdr3_length: 14; d_call: .; clone_size: many; cdr3_nt: TGTGCCAGCAGTTTACGGGAAACGAATTCACCCCTCCACTTT; cdr3_aa: CASSLRETNSPLHF
j_call: TRBJ1-1; v_call: TRBV12-5; cdr3_length: 11; d_call: .; clone_size: many; cdr3_nt: TGTGCTAGTGGACCGGGGACTGGAGCTTTCTTT; cdr3_aa: CASGPGTGAFF
j_call: TRBJ2-1; v_call: TRBV12-3/TRBV12-4; cdr3_length: 16; d_call: .; clone_size: many; cdr3_nt: TGTGCCAGCAGTTTAGGGCTCCGTGGCTCCTACAATGAGCAGTTCTTC; cdr3_aa: CASSLGLRGSYNEQFF
j_call: TRBJ1-2; v_call: TRBV7-9; cdr3_length: 13; d_call: .; clone_size: many; cdr3_nt: TGTGCAATTAGCCCTCTCTTGAGCTATGGCTACACCTTC; cdr3_aa: CAISPLLSYGYTF
j_call: TRBJ2-5; v_call: TRBV19; cdr3_length: 11; d_call: .; clone_size: .; cdr3_nt: TGTGCCAGTGGACACCAAGAGACCCAGTACTTC; cdr3_aa: CASGHQETQYF
j_call: TRBJ1-1; v_call: TRBV10-3; cdr3_length: 13; d_call: TRBD1; clone_size: many; cdr3_nt: TGTGCCACCTTAGGGACAGCGAACACTGAAGCTTTCTTT; cdr3_aa: CATLGTANTEAFF
j_call: TRBJ1-4; v_call: TRBV15; cdr3_length: 16; d_call: .; clone_size: many; cdr3_nt: TGTGCCACCAGCAGAGATCCGGCCAGGGCCGAGGAAAAACTGTTTTTT; cdr3_aa: CATSRDPARAEEKLFF
j_call: TRBJ2-4; v_call: TRBV5-6; cdr3_length: 15; d_call: .; clone_size: .; cdr3_nt: TGTGCCAGCAGCTTGGTTGAGGGTCCCAAAAACATTCAGTACTTC; cdr3_aa: CASSLVEGPKNIQYF
j_call: TRBJ2-7; v_call: TRBV20-1; cdr3_length: 15; d_call: TRBD2; clone_size: .; cdr3_nt: TGCAGTGCTAGAGGTACTAGCGGGGGGCACTACGAGCAGTACTTC; cdr3_aa: CSARGTSGGHYEQYF
j_call: TRBJ2-1; v_call: TRBV3-1; cdr3_length: 15; d_call: TRBD2; clone_size: .; cdr3_nt: TGTGCCAGCAGCCAACGCCCGACTAGCGGGAGGGAGCAGTTCTTC; cdr3_aa: CASSQRPTSGREQFF
j_call: TRBJ1-2; v_call: TRBV7-9; cdr3_length: 13; d_call: .; clone_size: many; cdr3_nt: TGTGCCAGCAGCTTCCCGCAGGATAATGGCTACACCTTC; cdr3_aa: CASSFPQDNGYTF
j_call: TRBJ2-7; v_call: TRBV27; cdr3_length: 13; d_call: .; clone_size: .; cdr3_nt: TGTGCCGCCAGAGGGGGACCAACCTACGAGCAGTACTTC; cdr3_aa: CAARGGPTYEQYF
j_call: TRBJ1-2; v_call: TRBV7-9; cdr3_length: 16; d_call: TRBD1; clone_size: many; cdr3_nt: TGTGCCAGCAGCTTGTCCGGGACAGTCGGGACCGGGGGCTACACCTTC; cdr3_aa: CASSLSGTVGTGGYTF
j_call: TRBJ1-2; v_call: TRBV7-8; cdr3_length: 13; d_call: .; clone_size: many; cdr3_nt: TGTGCCAGCAGCCCTACTACAGGAAATGGCTACACCTTC; cdr3_aa: CASSPTTGNGYTF
j_call: TRBJ1-5; v_call: TRBV7-8; cdr3_length: 13; d_call: .; clone_size: many; cdr3_nt: TGTGCCAGCAGCTTACCAGGGAATCAGCCCCAGCATTTT; cdr3_aa: CASSLPGNQPQHF
j_call: TRBJ1-1; v_call: TRBV6-6; cdr3_length: 15; d_call: TRBD1; clone_size: few; cdr3_nt: TGTGCCAGCAACGAAGCCCGACAGGGGGCCCCTGAAGCTTTCTTT; cdr3_aa: CASNEARQGAPEAFF
j_call: TRBJ1-1; v_call: TRBV12-3/TRBV12-4; cdr3_length: 14; d_call: TRBD1; clone_size: many; cdr3_nt: TGTGCCAGCAGTTTAGGACAGGGTAAAACTGAAGCTTTCTTT; cdr3_aa: CASSLGQGKTEAFF
j_call: TRBJ1-2; v_call: TRBV2; cdr3_length: 17; d_call: TRBD1; clone_size: many; cdr3_nt: TGTGCCAGCAGCCCCTCACAGGGGATAACAGCTAACTATGGCTACACCTTC; cdr3_aa: CASSPSQGITANYGYTF
j_call: TRBJ1-2; v_call: TRBV7-9; cdr3_length: 15; d_call: TRBD1; clone_size: many; cdr3_nt: TGTGCCAGCAGCCTCAGTACAGGGGTAGACTATGGCTACACCTTC; cdr3_aa: CASSLSTGVDYGYTF
j_call: TRBJ2-5; v_call: TRBV7-2; cdr3_length: 17; d_call: TRBD2; clone_size: many; cdr3_nt: TGTGCCAGCAGCTTAGCGGGACTAGCGGGAGGTGTGGAGACCCAGTACTTC; cdr3_aa: CASSLAGLAGGVETQYF
j_call: TRBJ2-5; v_call: TRBV7-9; cdr3_length: 13; d_call: .; clone_size: few; cdr3_nt: TGTGCCAGCAGCTCGGTCCTAGGAAAGACCCAGTACTTC; cdr3_aa: CASSSVLGKTQYF
j_call: TRBJ2-1; v_call: TRBV6-2/TRBV6-3; cdr3_length: 15; d_call: .; clone_size: many; cdr3_nt: TGTGCCGTCGGTCCGGTGGGGCCGTCTCGGGATGAGCAGTTCTTC; cdr3_aa: CAVGPVGPSRDEQFF
j_call: TRBJ2-1; v_call: TRBV9; cdr3_length: 15; d_call: .; clone_size: few; cdr3_nt: TGTGCCAGCAGCGTAATGGGCGGGGTCCCGGGCGAGCAGTTCTTC; cdr3_aa: CASSVMGGVPGEQFF
j_call: TRBJ2-3; v_call: TRBV19; cdr3_length: 16; d_call: TRBD1; clone_size: many; cdr3_nt: TGTGCCAGTAGTTTTTCGCCACAGGGGAGCTCAGATACGCAGTATTTT; cdr3_aa: CASSFSPQGSSDTQYF
j_call: TRBJ2-7; v_call: TRBV4-2; cdr3_length: 18; d_call: .; clone_size: many; cdr3_nt: TGTGCCAGCAGCCAAGGGGGGGCCGCCTGGGGTAGCTCCTACGAGCAGTACTTC; cdr3_aa: CASSQGGAAWGSSYEQYF
j_call: TRBJ2-2; v_call: TRBV12-3/TRBV12-4; cdr3_length: 16; d_call: .; clone_size: few; cdr3_nt: TGTGCCAGCAGTTTAAGCGTAGGGATGAACACCGGGGAGCTGTTTTTT; cdr3_aa: CASSLSVGMNTGELFF
j_call: TRBJ1-3; v_call: TRBV12-3/TRBV12-4; cdr3_length: 13; d_call: .; clone_size: many; cdr3_nt: TGTGCCAGCAGTGGACTATCTGGAAACACCATATATTTT; cdr3_aa: CASSGLSGNTIYF
j_call: TRBJ2-7; v_call: TRBV4-2; cdr3_length: 16; d_call: TRBD1; clone_size: many; cdr3_nt: TGTGCCAGCAGCCAGGGACAGGGGGAAGGTTCAGACGAGCAGTACTTC; cdr3_aa: CASSQGQGEGSDEQYF
j_call: TRBJ2-1; v_call: TRBV7-9; cdr3_length: 14; d_call: TRBD2; clone_size: few; cdr3_nt: TGTGCCAGCAGCTCCGGACTAGACTACAATGAGCAGTTCTTC; cdr3_aa: CASSSGLDYNEQFF
j_call: TRBJ1-5; v_call: TRBV6-6; cdr3_length: 17; d_call: TRBD1; clone_size: .; cdr3_nt: TGTGCCAGCAGTTATTTAGGGACAGTAAATAGCAATCAGCCCCAGCATTTT; cdr3_aa: CASSYLGTVNSNQPQHF
j_call: TRBJ2-1; v_call: TRBV12-5; cdr3_length: 18; d_call: TRBD1; clone_size: .; cdr3_nt: TGTGCTAGTGGTTTGGAAGGGACAGGGGGAGTTTCCTACAATGAGCAGTTCTTC; cdr3_aa: CASGLEGTGGVSYNEQFF
j_call: TRBJ1-1; v_call: TRBV10-3; cdr3_length: 15; d_call: TRBD1; clone_size: many; cdr3_nt: TGTGCCATCACCCGAGAGGGGGCGAGGAACACTGAAGCTTTCTTT; cdr3_aa: CAITREGARNTEAFF
j_call: TRBJ2-7; v_call: TRBV29-1; cdr3_length: 12; d_call: .; clone_size: .; cdr3_nt: TGCAGCGTTGGTCAGACCCCCTACGAGCAGTACTTC; cdr3_aa: CSVGQTPYEQYF
j_call: TRBJ1-5; v_call: TRBV12-3/TRBV12-4; cdr3_length: 15; d_call: .; clone_size: many; cdr3_nt: TGTGCCAGCAGTTTAGGGACACGAGGTAATCAGCCCCAGCATTTT; cdr3_aa: CASSLGTRGNQPQHF
j_call: TRBJ2-1; v_call: TRBV15; cdr3_length: 16; d_call: .; clone_size: .; cdr3_nt: TGTGCCACCAGCACCCGGGGTCGGGGGAACTACAATGAGCAGTTCTTC; cdr3_aa: CATSTRGRGNYNEQFF
j_call: TRBJ2-1; v_call: TRBV29-1; cdr3_length: 16; d_call: TRBD1; clone_size: many; cdr3_nt: TGCAGCGTTGAAGGGGGCGGGGGACAGGGGTACAATGAGCAGTTCTTC; cdr3_aa: CSVEGGGGQGYNEQFF
j_call: TRBJ2-5; v_call: TRBV9; cdr3_length: 16; d_call: .; clone_size: .; cdr3_nt: TGTGCCAGCAGCGTAGGACTCCAGGTGCGGGATGAGACCCAGTACTTC; cdr3_aa: CASSVGLQVRDETQYF